This TCR beta chain is from a study of T cell repertoires in cytomegalovirus infection. Study at large: Public TCR beta signatures marked donors with CMV infection and the matching HLA.

This clonotype was counted a few times. What it binds is not known. TCRdb ran MiXCR on the reads and lists one entry per CDR3 protein. This sample has nearly 450,000 distinct CDR3 sequences, with about a third found just once. The study's findings and limits: Adding up the frequency of public TCR beta families identified people who carried CMV plus the relevant HLA. Within the response measured ex vivo, HLA-C-restricted CMV-specific TCR beta clonotypes were dominant.

Sequenced sample: PBMCs. The origin of this receptor is a human donor in good health (CMV status not recorded). Some clones in this sample may be carry-over from other donors' samples.

CDR3 bases: TGTGCCAGCAGCGGAGACAGGCACACTGAAGCTTTCTTT. Encoded protein: CASSGDRHTEAFF. The chain joins TRBV7-2 to TRBJ1-1, with D perhaps matching TRBD1 (6 bases). The CDR3 runs 13 residues. Deletions cut 5 bases from V and 3 bases from J, with 10 bases between. Looked up from germline, CDR1 is SGHTA and CDR2 is FQGNSA.